This T cell receptor (beta chain) was sequenced for a study of T-cell reconstitution after alpha-beta-depleted transplantation in children. Preparation of the TCRbeta library used unique molecular identifiers. Using its own MiXCR run on the PCR reads, TCRdb lists one record per CDR3 protein. The sample consists of 100,000 to 150,000 distinct CDR3 sequences, around 23% of them appearing once. This clonotype was sampled from a male patient aged 2 to 9 who had a stem cell transplant for chronic granulomatous disease, so the T cells may come from the graft donor. Specimen: PBMCs, mostly from graft donor cells, collected 180 days after TCRalphabeta/CD19-depleted stem cell transplant.

CDR3 bases: TGTGCCAGCAGCTTAAACACGGACAGCTATGGCTACACCTTC. Protein product: CASSLNTDSYGYTF. J is TRBJ1-2 and V is TRBV12-3 or TRBV12-4, with D tentatively TRBD1 (6 bases). V lost 6 bases, J lost 4 bases, and 15 bases lay in between. The CDR3 totals 14 residues.